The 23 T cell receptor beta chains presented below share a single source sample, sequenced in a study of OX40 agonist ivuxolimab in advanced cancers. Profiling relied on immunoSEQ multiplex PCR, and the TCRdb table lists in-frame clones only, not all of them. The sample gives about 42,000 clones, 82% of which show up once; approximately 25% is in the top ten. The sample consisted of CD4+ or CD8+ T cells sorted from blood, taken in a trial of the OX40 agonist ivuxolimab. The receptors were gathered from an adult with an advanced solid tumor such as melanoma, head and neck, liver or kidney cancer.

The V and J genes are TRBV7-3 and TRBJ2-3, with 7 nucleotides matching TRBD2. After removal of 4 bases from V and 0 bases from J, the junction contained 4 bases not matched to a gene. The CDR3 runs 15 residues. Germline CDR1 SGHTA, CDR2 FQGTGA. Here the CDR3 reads CASSWGGTSTDTQYF. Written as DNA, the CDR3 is TGTGCCAGCAGCTGGGGGGGAACCAGCACAGATACGCAGTATTTT.

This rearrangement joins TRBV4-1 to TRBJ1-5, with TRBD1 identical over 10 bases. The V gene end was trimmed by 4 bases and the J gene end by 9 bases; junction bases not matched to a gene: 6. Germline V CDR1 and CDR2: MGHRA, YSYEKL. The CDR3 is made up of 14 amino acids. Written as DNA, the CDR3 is TGCGCCAGCAGCCCCGGGACAGGGGAAGGGCCCCAGCATTTT. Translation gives CASSPGTGEGPQHF.

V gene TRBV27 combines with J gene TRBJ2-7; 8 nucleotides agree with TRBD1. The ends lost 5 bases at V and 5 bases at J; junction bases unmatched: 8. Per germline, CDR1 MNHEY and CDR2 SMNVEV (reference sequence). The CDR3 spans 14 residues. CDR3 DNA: TGTGCCAGCAGTCTCCCGGACAGGGTCCACGAGCAGTACTTC. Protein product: CASSLPDRVHEQYF.

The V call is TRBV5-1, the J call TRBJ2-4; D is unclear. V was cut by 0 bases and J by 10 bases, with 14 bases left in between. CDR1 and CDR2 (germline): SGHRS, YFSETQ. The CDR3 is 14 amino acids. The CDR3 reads CASSLEPTKPIQYF. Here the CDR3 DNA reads TGCGCCAGCAGCTTGGAACCGACCAAGCCAATTCAGTACTTC.

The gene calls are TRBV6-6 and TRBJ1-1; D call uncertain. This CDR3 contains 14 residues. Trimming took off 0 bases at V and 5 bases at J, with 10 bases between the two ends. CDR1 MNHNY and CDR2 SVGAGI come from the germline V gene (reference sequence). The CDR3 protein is CASSYSPSWTEAFF. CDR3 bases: TGTGCCAGCAGTTACTCACCGAGCTGGACTGAAGCTTTCTTT.

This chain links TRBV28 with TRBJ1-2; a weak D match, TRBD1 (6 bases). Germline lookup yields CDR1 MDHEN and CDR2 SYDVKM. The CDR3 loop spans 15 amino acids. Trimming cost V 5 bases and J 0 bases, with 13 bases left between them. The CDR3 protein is CASSPGGASNYGYTF. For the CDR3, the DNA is TGTGCCAGCAGTCCGGGGGGGGCTTCTAACTATGGCTACACCTTC.

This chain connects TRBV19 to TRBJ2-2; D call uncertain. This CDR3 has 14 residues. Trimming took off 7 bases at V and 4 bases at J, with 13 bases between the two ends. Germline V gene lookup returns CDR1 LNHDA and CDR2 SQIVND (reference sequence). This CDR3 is CASNPFPGTGELFF. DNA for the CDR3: TGTGCCAGTAACCCCTTCCCGGGCACCGGGGAGCTGTTTTTT.

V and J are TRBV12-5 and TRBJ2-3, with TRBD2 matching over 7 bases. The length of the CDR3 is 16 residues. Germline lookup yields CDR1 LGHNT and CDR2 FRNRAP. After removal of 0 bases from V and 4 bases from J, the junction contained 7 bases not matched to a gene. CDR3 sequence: CASGLVGEGEPDTQYF. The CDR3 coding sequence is TGTGCTAGTGGTTTGGTAGGGGAGGGAGAACCAGATACGCAGTATTTT.

CDR3 DNA sequence: TGTGCCACGGGGACTAGCGTCGGCACCGGGGAGCTGTTTTTT. Residues: CATGTSVGTGELFF. The V and J genes are TRBV6-5 and TRBJ2-2; 10 bases map to TRBD2. The CDR3 runs to 14 residues. With 10 bases clipped from V and 4 bases from J, the junction kept 6 bases outside the gene matches. Germline V gene lookup returns CDR1 MNHEY and CDR2 SVGAGI.

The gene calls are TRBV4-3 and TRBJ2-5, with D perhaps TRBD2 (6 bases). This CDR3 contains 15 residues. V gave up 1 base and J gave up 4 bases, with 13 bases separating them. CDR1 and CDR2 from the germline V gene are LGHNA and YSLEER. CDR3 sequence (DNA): TGCGCCAGCAGCCAAGCCTGGAGGGGAGGAGAGACCCAGTACTTC. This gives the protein CASSQAWRGGETQYF.

CDR3 amino acids: CASRPDSFFNEKLFF. CDR3 sequence (DNA): TGTGCCAGCAGGCCCGACAGTTTTTTTAATGAAAAACTGTTTTTT. The chain is built from TRBV7-9 and TRBJ1-4; D possibly corresponds to TRBD1 (5 bases). Germline V lookup: CDR1 SEHNR, CDR2 FQNEAQ (reference sequence). V gave up 6 bases and J gave up 4 bases, with 15 bases separating them. CDR3 size: 15 residues.

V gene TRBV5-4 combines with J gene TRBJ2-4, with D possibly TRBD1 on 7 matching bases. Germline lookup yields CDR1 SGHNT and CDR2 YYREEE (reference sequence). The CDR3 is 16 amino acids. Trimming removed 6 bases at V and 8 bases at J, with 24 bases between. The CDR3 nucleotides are TGTGCCAGCACTAACTGGGGCAGGGGGGATTCGGACATTCAGTACTTC. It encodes CASTNWGRGDSDIQYF. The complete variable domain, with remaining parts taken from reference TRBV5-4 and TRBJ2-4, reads ETGVTQSPTHLIKTRGQQVTLRCSSQSGHNTVSWYQQALGQGPQFIFQYYREEENGRGNFPPRFSGLQFPNYSSELNVNALELDDSALYLCASTNWGRGDSDIQYFGAGTRLSVL.

DNA of the CDR3: TGTGCCAGCAGCCCGCAGGGGGCTGGGACTGAAGCTTTCTTT. Translated: CASSPQGAGTEAFF. V and J are TRBV7-9 and TRBJ1-1, with 8 positions matching TRBD1. This CDR3 has 14 residues. Germline V gives CDR1 SEHNR, CDR2 FQNEAQ (reference sequence). With 5 bases clipped from V and 5 bases from J, the junction kept 7 bases outside the gene matches.

CDR3 bases: TGTGCCAGCAGCTTAGTTCGCACTGAAGCTTTCTTT. Translating it yields CASSLVRTEAFF. V and J are TRBV7-2 and TRBJ1-1; D ambiguous. The germline V gene encodes CDR1 SGHTA and CDR2 FQGNSA. This CDR3 comprises 12 residues. V was clipped by 1 base and J by 4 bases, with 4 bases between them.

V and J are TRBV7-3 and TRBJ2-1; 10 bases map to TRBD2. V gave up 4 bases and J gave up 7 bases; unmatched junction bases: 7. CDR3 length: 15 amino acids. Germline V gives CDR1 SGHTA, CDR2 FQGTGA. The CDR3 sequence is CASSWSGGAGNEQFF. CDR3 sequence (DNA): TGTGCCAGCAGCTGGAGCGGGGGGGCCGGGAATGAGCAGTTCTTC. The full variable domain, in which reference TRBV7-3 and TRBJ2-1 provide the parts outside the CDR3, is GAGVSQTPSNKVTEKGKYVELRCDPISGHTALYWYRQSLGQGPEFLIYFQGTGAADDSGLPNDRFFAVRPEGSVSTLKIQRTERGDSAVYLCASSWSGGAGNEQFFGPGTRLTVL.

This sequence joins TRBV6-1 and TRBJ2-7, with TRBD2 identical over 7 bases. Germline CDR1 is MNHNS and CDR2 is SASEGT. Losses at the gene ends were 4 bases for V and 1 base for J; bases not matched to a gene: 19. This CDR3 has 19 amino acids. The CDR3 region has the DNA TGTGCCAGCAGTGGCCGGCTGGGGCTCCGGGACTATTCGTCCTACGAGCAGTACTTC. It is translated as CASSGRLGLRDYSSYEQYF.

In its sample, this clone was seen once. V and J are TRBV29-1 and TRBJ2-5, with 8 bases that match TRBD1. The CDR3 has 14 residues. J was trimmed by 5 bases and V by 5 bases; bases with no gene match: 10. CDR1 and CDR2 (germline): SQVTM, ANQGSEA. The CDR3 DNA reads TGCAGCGTTCGCTCAGGGGGCCGGGTTGAGACCCAGTACTTC. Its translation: CSVRSGGRVETQYF.

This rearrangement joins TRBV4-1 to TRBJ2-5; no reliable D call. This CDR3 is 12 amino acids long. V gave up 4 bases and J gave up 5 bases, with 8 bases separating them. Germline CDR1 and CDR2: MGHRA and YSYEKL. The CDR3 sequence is CASSRGGETQYF. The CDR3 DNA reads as TGCGCCAGCAGCCGCGGCGGTGAGACCCAGTACTTC.

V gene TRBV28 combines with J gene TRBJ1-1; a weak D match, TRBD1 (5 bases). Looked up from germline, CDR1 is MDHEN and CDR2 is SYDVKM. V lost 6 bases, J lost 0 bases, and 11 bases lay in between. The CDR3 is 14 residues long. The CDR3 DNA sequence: TGTGCCAGCAGAGCGGGACTTTTGAACACTGAAGCTTTCTTT. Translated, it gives CASRAGLLNTEAFF.

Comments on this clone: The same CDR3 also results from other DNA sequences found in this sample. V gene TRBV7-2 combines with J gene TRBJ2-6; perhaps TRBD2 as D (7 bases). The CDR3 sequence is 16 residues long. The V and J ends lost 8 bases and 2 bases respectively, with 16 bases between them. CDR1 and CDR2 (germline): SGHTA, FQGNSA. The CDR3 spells CASGRGAGAGANVLTF. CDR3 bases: TGTGCCAGCGGTCGGGGGGCGGGAGCTGGGGCCAACGTCCTGACTTTC.

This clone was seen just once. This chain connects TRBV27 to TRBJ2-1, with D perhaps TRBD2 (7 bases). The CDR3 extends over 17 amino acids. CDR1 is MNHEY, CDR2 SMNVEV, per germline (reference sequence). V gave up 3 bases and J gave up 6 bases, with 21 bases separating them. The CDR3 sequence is CASSFYLGRGGGNEQFF. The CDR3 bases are TGTGCCAGCAGTTTCTACTTAGGGAGGGGGGGCGGCAATGAGCAGTTCTTC.

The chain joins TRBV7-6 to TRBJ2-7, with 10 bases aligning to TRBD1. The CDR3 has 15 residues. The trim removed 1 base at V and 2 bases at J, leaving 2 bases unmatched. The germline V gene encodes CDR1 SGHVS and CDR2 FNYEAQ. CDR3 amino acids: CASSLGDRGPYEQYF. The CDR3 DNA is TGTGCCAGCAGCTTAGGGGACAGGGGCCCCTACGAGCAGTACTTC.

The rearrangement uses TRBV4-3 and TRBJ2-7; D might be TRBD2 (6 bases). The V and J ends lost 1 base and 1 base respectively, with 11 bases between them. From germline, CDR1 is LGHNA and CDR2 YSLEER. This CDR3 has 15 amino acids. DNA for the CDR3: TGCGCCAGCAGCCAAGGCGGAGGGAAATCCTACGAGCAGTACTTC. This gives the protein CASSQGGGKSYEQYF.